This TCR beta chain comes out of a study of shared clonotypes between healthy human individuals. Germline V gene data show CDR1 as LGHNA and CDR2 as YSLEER. The CDR3 covers 14 residues. Unmatched junction bases numbered 2, after V lost 4 bases and J lost 3 bases. The method was immunoSEQ multiplex PCR; TCRdb's version includes in-frame clones alone and lacks a portion of them. The table shows about 1.1 million clones, with approximately 80% occurring only once. This TCR was sampled from a young man in good health. Some clones in this sample may be carry-over from other donors' samples. The sample comprised memory CD4+ T cells from PBMCs. Subset meaning: CD45RA-negative fraction. The V and J genes are TRBV4-3 and TRBJ2-7, with TRBD1 identical over 11 bases. The CDR3 loop is CASSRDRGIYEQYF. The CDR3 DNA reads as TGCGCCAGCAGCCGGGACAGGGGGATCTACGAGCAGTACTTC.